A single sample gave rise to the 11 T cell receptor beta chains below, sequenced in a study of cytomegalovirus exposure and HLA in healthy donors. TCRdb's table, derived via immunoSEQ multiplex PCR, lists solely in-frame clones and lacks some. The sample has roughly 260,000 clones; just under 90% are singletons. Sequences were obtained from PBMCs. The receptor source for this set is a young man in good health and CMV-seronegative.

The rearrangement uses TRBV5-4 and TRBJ1-2; 7 bases align to TRBD1. CDR1 and CDR2 (germline): SGHNT, YYREEE (reference sequence). The CDR3 has 13 amino acids. J gave up 3 bases and V 6 bases, and 5 bases lay outside the gene matches. CDR3 sequence: CASTYDRDYGYTF. CDR3 in DNA: TGTGCCAGCACCTATGACAGGGACTATGGCTACACCTTC.

CDR3 nucleotides: TGTGCCAGCAGTAGGGACAGAACAGGCCATGAGCAGTTCTTC. Amino acids: CASSRDRTGHEQFF. The J gene is TRBJ2-1, the V gene TRBV25-1; TRBD1 matches 7 bases. The CDR3 is 14 residues long. Germline CDR1 and CDR2: MGHDK and SYGVNS. The V segment lost 5 bases and the J segment 8 bases; nucleotides outside the gene matches: 9. Supplemented by reference TRBV25-1 and TRBJ2-1, the full variable domain reads EADIYQTPRYLVIGTGKKITLECSQTMGHDKMYWYQQDPGMELHLIHYSYGVNSTEKGDLSSESTVSRIRTEHFPLTLESARPSHTSQYLCASSRDRTGHEQFFGPGTRLTVL.

A remark on this clone: Other nucleotide sequences from this sample produce the same CDR3. V is TRBV28 and J is TRBJ1-2, with 9 nucleotides matching TRBD1. The ends lost 3 bases at V and 4 bases at J; junction bases unmatched: 3. Per germline, CDR1 MDHEN and CDR2 SYDVKM. CDR3 length: 14 residues. The CDR3 bases are TGTGCCAGCAGTTTTGGGACAGGGCCCTATGGCTACACCTTC. Its protein product is CASSFGTGPYGYTF.

The chain couples TRBV6-5 to TRBJ2-1; D is unresolved. CDR3 length equals 12 residues. The V gene's germline CDR1 is MNHEY and CDR2 SVGAGI. Trimming cost V 7 bases and J 0 bases, with 4 bases left between them. Written as DNA, the CDR3 is TGTGCCAGCACTAGCTCCTACAATGAGCAGTTCTTC. It is translated as CASTSSYNEQFF.

Details on this clone: At the DNA level, this CDR3 is encoded by other sequences in the same sample as well. The J gene is TRBJ2-7, the V gene TRBV5-1; D might be TRBD2 (5 bases). Between the trimmed V and J ends, which lost 0 bases and 2 bases, there was a span of 9 bases. The germline CDR1 and CDR2 sequences are SGHRS and YFSETQ. The CDR3 totals 14 residues. The CDR3, as DNA: TGCGCCAGCAGCTTGGCCGGAGGAACCTACGAGCAGTACTTC. It yields the protein CASSLAGGTYEQYF.

This rearrangement joins TRBV4-3 to TRBJ2-7; D remains unclear. The CDR3 contains 16 residues. The V gene lost 0 bases and the J gene lost 2 bases, with 14 bases spanning the gap. Germline V gene sequence: CDR1 LGHNA, CDR2 YSLEER. CDR3 residues: CASSQDSRGETYEQYF. The CDR3 DNA is TGCGCCAGCAGCCAAGATTCCCGCGGAGAGACCTACGAGCAGTACTTC.

The V gene is TRBV5-1, the J gene TRBJ2-7; weak D call: TRBD2 (6 bases). The V end lost 1 base, the J end lost 5 bases, and 7 bases lay between the germline ends. CDR1 SGHRS and CDR2 YFSETQ come from the germline V gene. This CDR3 comprises 12 residues. CDR3 DNA: TGCGCCAGCAGCTTGTCGGGGGACGAGCAGTACTTC. Amino acids: CASSLSGDEQYF.

V is TRBV18 and J is TRBJ1-1; possible D gene TRBD1, 5 bases. The CDR3 loop spans 15 amino acids. Deletions cut 4 bases from V and 1 base from J, with 13 bases between. Germline V lookup: CDR1 KGHSH, CDR2 LQKENI. CDR3 in amino acids: CASSLNQGKNTEAFF. The CDR3 DNA reads as TGTGCCAGCTCACTAAACCAGGGAAAGAACACTGAAGCTTTCTTT.

This clone was observed once. The rearrangement links TRBV10-3 to TRBJ2-7, with D possibly TRBD2 on 7 matching bases. The length of the CDR3 is 16 residues. Trimming pared 7 bases from V and 2 bases from J, leaving 21 bases between. Germline values: CDR1 ENHRY, CDR2 SYGVKD. For the CDR3, the DNA is TGTGCCATCACTAAGGGGGGGACCAAAACTACCTACGAGCAGTACTTC. It translates to CAITKGGTKTTYEQYF.

This clone has more than one count but fewer than ten. The rearrangement links TRBV7-9 to TRBJ2-3; 9 positions match TRBD1. Germline lookup yields CDR1 SEHNR and CDR2 FQNEAQ (reference sequence). V shed 1 base, J shed 2 bases, and the junction held 7 bases outside the gene matches. The CDR3 sequence is 17 residues long. CDR3 sequence reads: CASSLGPRDRATDTQYF. As DNA, the CDR3 is TGTGCCAGCAGCTTAGGCCCCCGGGACAGGGCCACAGATACGCAGTATTTT.

V usage is TRBV7-6 and J usage is TRBJ1-4, with no clear D. V was shortened by 5 bases and J by 3 bases, with 13 bases between the two germline ends. The CDR3 loop spans 15 amino acids. Per the germline V gene, CDR1 is SGHVS and CDR2 is FNYEAQ. In DNA, the CDR3 is TGTGCCAGCAGCCCTAATTTGAGTCCTAATGAAAAACTGTTTTTT. This sequence encodes CASSPNLSPNEKLFF.